The 6 T cell receptor beta chains below all came from one sample that was sequenced in a study of T-cell reconstitution after alpha-beta-depleted transplantation in children. Researchers prepared the TCRbeta library using unique molecular identifiers, the study reports. MiXCR, applied by TCRdb to the PCR reads, yields one record per CDR3 protein. The sample lists more than 400,000 distinct CDR3 sequences, roughly an eighth occurring once. Source: PBMCs, mostly from graft donor cells, taken 180 days after TCRalphabeta/CD19-depleted stem cell transplant. The receptors shown here come from a female patient aged 2-15 years who had a stem cell transplant for aplastic anemia, so the T cells may come from the graft donor.

This clonotype was observed at least ten times. J is TRBJ2-3 and V is TRBV7-7, with D unclear. Trimming took 5 bases from V and 1 from J, leaving 16 bases between them. In germline, CDR1 is SSHAT, CDR2 FNYEAQ (reference sequence). CDR3 length: 16 residues. CDR3 amino acids: CASSPGTHKGTDTQYF. DNA for the CDR3: TGTGCCAGCAGCCCCGGTACCCATAAGGGCACAGATACGCAGTATTTT.

V and J are TRBV20-1 and TRBJ2-5, with 7 bases aligning to TRBD1. This CDR3 spans 14 amino acids. V shed 1 base and J 2 bases; nucleotides not matched to a gene: 4. Looked up from germline, CDR1 is DFQATT and CDR2 is SNEGSKA (reference sequence). The CDR3 sequence: CSARGRDSQETQYF. The CDR3 region has the DNA TGCAGTGCTAGAGGTCGGGACAGTCAAGAGACCCAGTACTTC.

In this sample, this clonotype turned up a few times. This sequence joins TRBV29-1 and TRBJ2-3, with 9 bases lining up with TRBD2. The CDR3 contains 15 residues. Germline V lookup: CDR1 SQVTM, CDR2 ANQGSEA. Trimming at V came to 4 bases and at J to 5 bases, leaving 10 bases not matched to a gene. The DNA of the CDR3 is TGCAGCGTTGTGCTAGCGGGAATTCGCAGAGATACGCAGTATTTT. This gives the protein CSVVLAGIRRDTQYF.

This clonotype was seen repeatedly, ten times or more. CDR3 loop: CASSWDPEQFF. CDR3 nucleotide sequence: TGTGCCAGCAGCTGGGACCCCGAGCAGTTCTTC. The chain employs TRBV7-9 and TRBJ2-1; D may match TRBD1 or TRBD2 (5 bases each). Trimming shortened V by 4 bases and J by 10 bases, and 8 bases separated the two germline ends. Germline CDR1 SEHNR, CDR2 FQNEAQ (reference sequence). This CDR3 has 11 amino acids.

The J gene is TRBJ2-2, the V gene TRBV16, with D perhaps TRBD1 or TRBD2 (6 bases each). Germline-derived CDR1 and CDR2 are KGHSY and FQNENV. The CDR3 has 14 amino acids. The V end lost 3 bases, the J end lost 10 bases, and 15 bases lay between the germline ends. The CDR3 loop reads CASSHLRGREELFF. The CDR3 DNA reads TGTGCCAGCAGCCACCTTCGGGGGCGTGAGGAGCTGTTTTTT.

The rearrangement joins TRBV7-2 to TRBJ2-7; D possibly corresponds to TRBD2 (6 bases). This CDR3 has 14 residues. Germline CDR1 SGHTA, CDR2 FQGNSA. The V gene lost 3 bases and the J gene lost 3 bases, with 12 bases spanning the gap. Written as DNA, the CDR3 is TGTGCCAGCAGCTTGTGGGCGGGAAACTACGAGCAGTACTTC. It is translated as CASSLWAGNYEQYF.